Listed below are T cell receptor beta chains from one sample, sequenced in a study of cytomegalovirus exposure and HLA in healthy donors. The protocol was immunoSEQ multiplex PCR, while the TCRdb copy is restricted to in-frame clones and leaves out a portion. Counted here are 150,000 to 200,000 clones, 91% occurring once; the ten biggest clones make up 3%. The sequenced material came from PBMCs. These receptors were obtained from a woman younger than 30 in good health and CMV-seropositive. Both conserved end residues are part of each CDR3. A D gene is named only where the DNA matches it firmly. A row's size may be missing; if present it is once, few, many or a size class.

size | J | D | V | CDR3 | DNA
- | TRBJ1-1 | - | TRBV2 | CASRADISGAFF | TGTGCCAGCAGGGCGGACATTTCTGGAGCTTTCTTT
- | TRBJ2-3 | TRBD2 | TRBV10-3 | CAISGLAGVGSTQYF | TGTGCCATCAGCGGACTAGCGGGGGTGGGTAGTACGCAGTATTTT
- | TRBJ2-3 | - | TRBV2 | CATQTRDGAGDTQYF | TGTGCCACCCAAACCCGGGACGGAGCGGGAGATACGCAGTATTTT
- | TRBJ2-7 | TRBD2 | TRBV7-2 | CASSRRAGGLYEQYF | TGTGCCAGCAGTCGTAGAGCGGGGGGGCTCTACGAGCAGTACTTC
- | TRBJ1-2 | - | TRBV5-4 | CASSSGLQGSGYTF | TGTGCCAGCAGCTCCGGTTTACAGGGATCTGGCTACACCTTC
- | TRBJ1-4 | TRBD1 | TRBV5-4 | CASSQTGGPATNEKLFF | TGTGCCAGCAGCCAAACAGGGGGACCTGCAACTAATGAAAAACTGTTTTTT
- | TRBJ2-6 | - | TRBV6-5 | CASSSRWSGANVLTF | TGTGCCAGCAGTTCCAGGTGGTCTGGGGCCAACGTCCTGACTTTC
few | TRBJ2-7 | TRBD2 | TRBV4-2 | CASSPYPTSGYEQYF | TGTGCCAGCAGCCCGTATCCCACTAGCGGGTACGAGCAGTACTTC
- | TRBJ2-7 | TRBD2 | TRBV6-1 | CASSEDSGSSYEQYF | TGTGCCAGCAGTGAAGACAGCGGGAGCTCCTACGAGCAGTACTTC
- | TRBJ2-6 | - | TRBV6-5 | CASSYSRPPGANVLTF | TGTGCCAGCAGTTACTCGAGGCCTCCGGGGGCCAACGTCCTGACTTTC
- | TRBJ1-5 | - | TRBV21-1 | CASSKGRDRDNQPQHF | TGTGCCAGCAGCAAAGGGAGGGACAGGGACAATCAGCCCCAGCATTTT
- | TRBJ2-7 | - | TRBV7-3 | CASSLIWLCCYEQYF | TGTGCCAGCAGCTTAATTTGGCTCTGTTGTTACGAGCAGTACTTC
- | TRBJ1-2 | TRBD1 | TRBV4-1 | CASSREPGQANYGYTF | TGCGCCAGCAGCCGAGAACCGGGACAGGCTAACTATGGCTACACCTTC
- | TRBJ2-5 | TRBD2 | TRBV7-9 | CASSRPTSGSVTQYF | TGTGCCAGCAGCCGGCCGACTAGCGGGAGCGTTACCCAGTACTTC
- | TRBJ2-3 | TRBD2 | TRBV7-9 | CASRDAGGTDTQYF | TGTGCCAGCAGGGATGCGGGGGGCACAGATACGCAGTATTTT
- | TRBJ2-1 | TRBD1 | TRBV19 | CASRSDRVNEQFF | TGTGCCAGTAGATCGGACAGGGTTAATGAGCAGTTCTTC
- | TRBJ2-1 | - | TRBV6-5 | CASSYIQLGVNEQFF | TGTGCCAGCAGTTACATTCAACTCGGGGTCAATGAGCAGTTCTTC
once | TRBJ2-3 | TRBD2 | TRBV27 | CASSFGGGSADTQYF | TGTGCCAGCAGTTTTGGAGGCGGGAGTGCAGATACGCAGTATTTT
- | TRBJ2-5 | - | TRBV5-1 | CASSVEGQETQYF | TGCGCCAGCAGCGTGGAGGGGCAAGAGACCCAGTACTTC
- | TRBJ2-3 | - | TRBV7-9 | CASSLVRGSTDTQYF | TGTGCCAGCAGCTTAGTAAGAGGTTCCACAGATACGCAGTATTTT
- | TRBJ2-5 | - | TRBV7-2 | CASSLVSVLETQYF | TGTGCCAGCAGCTTAGTATCTGTATTAGAGACCCAGTACTTC